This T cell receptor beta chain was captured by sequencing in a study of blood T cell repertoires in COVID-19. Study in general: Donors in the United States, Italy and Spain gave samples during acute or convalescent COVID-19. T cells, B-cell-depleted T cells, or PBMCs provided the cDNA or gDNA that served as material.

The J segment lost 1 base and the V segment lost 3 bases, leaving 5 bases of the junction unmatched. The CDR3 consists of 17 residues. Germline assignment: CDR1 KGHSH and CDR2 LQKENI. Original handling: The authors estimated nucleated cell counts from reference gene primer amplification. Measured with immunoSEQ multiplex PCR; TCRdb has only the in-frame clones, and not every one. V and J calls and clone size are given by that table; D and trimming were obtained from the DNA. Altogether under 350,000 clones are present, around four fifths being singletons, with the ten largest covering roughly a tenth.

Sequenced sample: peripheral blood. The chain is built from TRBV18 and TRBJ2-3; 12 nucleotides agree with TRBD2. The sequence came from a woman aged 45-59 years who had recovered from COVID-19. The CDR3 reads CASSPSSGRAGTDTQYF. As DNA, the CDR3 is TGTGCCAGCTCACCTTCTAGCGGGAGGGCCGGCACAGATACGCAGTATTTT.